The rows below give T cell receptor beta chains drawn from one sample of a study of blood T cell repertoires in COVID-19. Method: immunoSEQ multiplex PCR; TCRdb's copy keeps in-frame clones and lacks some. The sample holds about 250,000 clones, about 80% seen once. The specimen sequenced was peripheral blood. All receptors derive from a man in his fifties or sixties with active or convalescent COVID-19. Both conserved end residues are part of each CDR3. The D gene is left open where the match is weak. Expanded clones get a size class; other rows say once, few or many, or leave the size out.

>once|TRBD1|TRBV6-5|TRBJ1-4
TGTGCCAGCAGGACAGGGGGGGGAGAAAAACTGTTTTTT
CASRTGGGEKLFF
>.|.|TRBV29-1|TRBJ2-7
TGCAGCGTACGCCCCCAGGGACATCGTGACGAGCAGTACTTC
CSVRPQGHRDEQYF
>.|TRBD1|TRBV11-3|TRBJ1-1
TGTGCCAGCAGCGAACAGGGGGCGATGAACACTGAAGCTTTCTTT
CASSEQGAMNTEAFF
>few|TRBD1|TRBV7-9|TRBJ2-5
TGTGCCAGCAGCCCGAGGTGGGGACAGGGGCTAGAGACCCAGTACTTC
CASSPRWGQGLETQYF
>.|.|TRBV28|TRBJ2-1
TGTGCCAGCAGCTCCCAGGGGCCCTCCTACAATGAGCAGTTCTTC
CASSSQGPSYNEQFF
>.|TRBD1|TRBV5-1|TRBJ2-1
TGCGCCAGCAGCTTGGCCGCGGGACAGGGATCCTACAATGAGCAGTTCTTC
CASSLAAGQGSYNEQFF
>.|TRBD1|TRBV25-1|TRBJ1-4
TGTGCCAGCAGTGAACGCCCTCTGGGACAGGCAGAGGAAAAACTGTTTTTT
CASSERPLGQAEEKLFF
>few|TRBD1|TRBV5-1|TRBJ2-1
TGCGCCAGCAACGCCGGACAGGGCCCTACGGATGAGCAGTTCTTC
CASNAGQGPTDEQFF
>.|TRBD1|TRBV23-1|TRBJ1-5
TGCGCCAGCAGTCAAATGCCGGGACAGGATCCGCAGCCCCAGCATTTT
CASSQMPGQDPQPQHF
>few|.|TRBV5-8|TRBJ2-7
TGTGCCAGCAGCTTGCCGACATTTGGCCAGTACTTC
CASSLPTFGQYF
>.|.|TRBV5-4|TRBJ2-3
TGTGCCAGCAGCCCTACTAGCACAGATACGCAGTATTTT
CASSPTSTDTQYF
>.|TRBD2|TRBV11-2|TRBJ2-7
TGTGCCAGCAGCTTCGGGGGACTAGCGGGTCGCTCCTACGAGCAGTACTTC
CASSFGGLAGRSYEQYF
>few|.|TRBV5-1|TRBJ1-5
TGCGCCAGCAGCCCCGGACAGTTTTTAGGCAATCAGCCCCAGCATTTT
CASSPGQFLGNQPQHF
>once|TRBD1|TRBV11-2|TRBJ1-6
TGTGCCAGCAGCTGGGGGACAGGGATCGATTCACCCCTCCACTTT
CASSWGTGIDSPLHF
>.|.|TRBV2|TRBJ2-3
TGTGCCAGCAGTGAGGGGCTAGCGACGGATACGCAGTATTTT
CASSEGLATDTQYF
>.|TRBD1|TRBV10-3|TRBJ1-5
TGTGCCATCAGGTCGGACAGGGGGAATCAGCCCCAGCATTTT
CAIRSDRGNQPQHF
>.|.|TRBV27|TRBJ2-7
TGTGCCAGCAGTTACAGCGGAGATTACGAGCAGTACTTC
CASSYSGDYEQYF
>.|TRBD2|TRBV5-4|TRBJ2-5
TGTGCCAGCAGCCTCGGGGGAGCGGGGGAACAAGAGACCCAGTACTTC
CASSLGGAGEQETQYF
>.|.|TRBV4-1|TRBJ2-7
TGCGCCAGCCCCCCAGATCACCGAACTAGTGCGGCCTACGAGCAGTACTTC
CASPPDHRTSAAYEQYF
>.|TRBD1|TRBV6-5|TRBJ2-1
TGTGCCAGCAGCACCGACAGGGGCCATGAGCAGTTCTTC
CASSTDRGHEQFF
>.|TRBD1|TRBV15|TRBJ1-2
TGTGCCACCAGCCGGGACAGGGGTTATGGCTACACCTTC
CATSRDRGYGYTF
>.|.|TRBV6-5|TRBJ2-3
TGTGCCAGCGGGGACATTTTGACGCAGTATTTT
CASGDILTQYF
>once|.|TRBV7-2|TRBJ1-2
TGTGCCAGCAGCGATCCGAGGGAAAAGGGTCTGAACTATGGCTACACCTTC
CASSDPREKGLNYGYTF
>.|TRBD2|TRBV6-4|TRBJ2-1
TGTGCCAGCAGTGAGGGACTAGCTTCGGCCCGGCAGTTCTTC
CASSEGLASARQFF
>.|TRBD1|TRBV5-4|TRBJ2-3
TGTGCCAGCAGCGACAGACAGGGACAGGATACGCAGTATTTT
CASSDRQGQDTQYF
>.|.|TRBV24-1|TRBJ2-1
TGTGCCACCAGTCGGGAAGGCCCCGCCGGTGAGCAGTTCTTC
CATSREGPAGEQFF
>.|.|TRBV9|TRBJ1-2
TGTGCCAGCAGCGCCGATATGGGACAACTGGGGGGCTACACCTTC
CASSADMGQLGGYTF
>.|.|TRBV4-1|TRBJ1-6
TGCGCCAGCAGCCAACTCGGTCGGAGCTCCTATAATTCACCCCTCCACTTT
CASSQLGRSSYNSPLHF
>.|.|TRBV4-2|TRBJ2-3
TGTGCCAGCAGCCAAGAGAAGACAGGCACAGATACGCAGTATTTT
CASSQEKTGTDTQYF
>.|.|TRBV2|TRBJ1-2
TGTGCCAGCAGGGGAGATCCGGGACAAAGATCTAACTATGGCTACACCTTC
CASRGDPGQRSNYGYTF
>few|TRBD1|TRBV28|TRBJ1-5
TGTGCCACCCAGGGACAGTTGAATCAGCCCCAGCATTTT
CATQGQLNQPQHF
>.|.|TRBV16|TRBJ2-2
TGTGCCAGCACCCAATCAGGACTCACCGGGGAGCTGTTTTTT
CASTQSGLTGELFF
>.|.|TRBV24-1|TRBJ1-2
TGTGCCACCAGTGACCCCATTACAGGTTCGGGCGGCTACACCTTC
CATSDPITGSGGYTF
>once|TRBD2|TRBV20-1|TRBJ2-1
TGCAGTGCTAGTCCCCTAGCGGGGGTGTACAATGAGCAGTTCTTC
CSASPLAGVYNEQFF
>once|TRBD2|TRBV5-1|TRBJ2-3
TGCGCCAGCAGCTTGGCTGGACTAGCGGGGTACACAGATACGCAGTATTTT
CASSLAGLAGYTDTQYF
>once|.|TRBV5-1|TRBJ1-1
TGCGCCAGCAGCTTGGCCGCGGGGATGATGACTGAAGCTTTCTTT
CASSLAAGMMTEAFF
>once|.|TRBV20-1|TRBJ2-7
TGCAGTGCTAGGGGGGGCTACGAGCAGTACTTC
CSARGGYEQYF
>once|.|TRBV10-3|TRBJ1-5
TGTGCCATCAAAGGGACGGAGGGTCAGCCCCAGCATTTT
CAIKGTEGQPQHF
>few|.|TRBV2|TRBJ1-6
TGTGCCAGCACCAGGGTGTTTGGTAATTCACCCCTCCACTTT
CASTRVFGNSPLHF
>.|TRBD2|TRBV19|TRBJ2-3
TGTGCCAGTAGTATAGATCGGGGAGGGCCTTCTCCAGATACGCAGTATTTT
CASSIDRGGPSPDTQYF
>.|.|TRBV19|TRBJ2-2
TGTGCCAGTAGTATAGGGAGAGGGCAGGCGGGAACCGGGGAGCTGTTTTTT
CASSIGRGQAGTGELFF
>.|TRBD1|TRBV6-2/TRBV6-3|TRBJ1-1
TGTGCCAGCAGTCTACAGGGGGCGCGAACTGAAGCTTTCTTT
CASSLQGARTEAFF
>.|TRBD1|TRBV6-5|TRBJ1-5
TGTGCCAGCAGTCAGCAGGGGGCATCGAATCAGCCCCAGCATTTT
CASSQQGASNQPQHF
>.|.|TRBV9|TRBJ1-3
TGTGCCAGCAGCGCTGGGACAACTGGAAACACCATATATTTT
CASSAGTTGNTIYF
>.|TRBD1|TRBV28|TRBJ1-5
TGTGCCAGCAGCGACAGGGACTGGGGTAAGCAGGATCAGCCCCAGCATTTT
CASSDRDWGKQDQPQHF
>.|TRBD1|TRBV5-1|TRBJ1-6
TGCGCCAGCAGCTCCGGCCGTTCGACAGGGGTTAATTCACCCCTCCACTTT
CASSSGRSTGVNSPLHF
>.|.|TRBV5-1|TRBJ1-4
TGCGCCAGCAGCTGGACTGGAACTAATGAAAAACTGTTTTTT
CASSWTGTNEKLFF
>.|.|TRBV11-2|TRBJ1-4
TGTGCCAGCAGCCTCGAACCGCTCCGGAATGAAAAACTGTTTTTT
CASSLEPLRNEKLFF
>.|.|TRBV6-6|TRBJ2-3
TGTGCCAGCAGCAAAAACGGGCTAGCACCCACAGATACGCAGTATTTT
CASSKNGLAPTDTQYF
>.|TRBD2|TRBV19|TRBJ2-7
TGTGCCAGTACGAGCGGGGGGGCGATCGACGAGCAGTACTTC
CASTSGGAIDEQYF
>few|TRBD1|TRBV3-1/TRBV3-2|TRBJ1-5
TGTGCCAGCAGCCGAACCCGGGCGGAAGGGGGCATTAGTCAGCCCCAGCATTTT
CASSRTRAEGGISQPQHF
>.|TRBD2|TRBV3-1/TRBV3-2|TRBJ2-3
TGTGCCAGCAGCCAAGATCTGGCGGGGGGCACAGATACGCAGTATTTT
CASSQDLAGGTDTQYF
>few|.|TRBV3-1/TRBV3-2|TRBJ1-1
TGTGCCAGCAGCCAAGCCGGTAACACTGAAGCTTTCTTT
CASSQAGNTEAFF
>few|.|TRBV14|TRBJ1-4
TGTGCCAGCAGCCAAGGACAGGCCGTTTTGGGTGAAAAACTGTTTTTT
CASSQGQAVLGEKLFF
>.|TRBD1|TRBV27|TRBJ1-1
TGTGCCAGCAGTTTCCTGGGGGACAGAAAGTACACTGAAGCTTTCTTT
CASSFLGDRKYTEAFF
>few|TRBD1|TRBV28|TRBJ1-2
TGTGCCAGCAGGACCCCCGGGACAGGGGTAGGCTACACCTTC
CASRTPGTGVGYTF
>.|TRBD1|TRBV11-3|TRBJ2-7
TGTGCCAGCAGCTCAGGGACAGGAGACTTCTACGAGCAGTACTTC
CASSSGTGDFYEQYF
>.|.|TRBV21-1|TRBJ1-1
TGTGCCAGCAGCAAGAGACAGGGGAGGGGCACTGAAGCTTTCTTT
CASSKRQGRGTEAFF
>.|TRBD2|TRBV3-1/TRBV3-2|TRBJ2-3
TGTGCCAGCAGCCGCCTTGGAAGCGGGGGGAGCACAGATACGCAGTATTTT
CASSRLGSGGSTDTQYF